The present entry profiles one TCR beta chain with its context. What it recognizes is unknown. Using a J-beta primer mix together with a sample-barcoded 5' primer, a second PCR was run for roughly 6 to 11 cycles. TCRdb reanalysed the 5' RACE reads using MiXCR and keeps one entry per CDR3 protein. The table includes approximately 1.5 million distinct CDR3 sequences, about 32% detected once. The source of the sample is a study of blood T cells in healthy people across ages. Findings and caveats of the study: The diversity estimates, figures obtained from one million T cells, were considered underestimates. Because donor CMV status was unknown, expanded clonotype changes were possibly confounded.

Per-sample PBMC isolation yielded at least 6.5 million cells. Total RNA was isolated from each sample in quantities of at least 6 micrograms. The sequenced material came from blood. The source is a woman aged 25 to 39 in good health.

CDR3 loop: CASTATGPVGGSSTYNEQFF. The CDR3 DNA is TGCGCCAGCACGGCAACTGGTCCAGTAGGGGGGAGCAGCACCTACAATGAGCAGTTCTTC. The chain carries TRBV5-1 and TRBJ2-1; either TRBD1 or TRBD2 may fit D (6 bases each). From germline, CDR1 is SGHRS and CDR2 YFSETQ. Trimming removed 6 bases from V and 2 bases from J, with 30 bases in between. The CDR3 runs to 20 residues.